In its sample, the clone carrying this T cell receptor (beta chain) was seen many times. Its specificity is not known. The sample belongs to a study of T cells in Graves' hyperthyroidism and ophthalmopathy. Regarding the study as a whole: Ophthalmopathy was model-predicted a median about 7.1 months pre-onset. In blood, most of the thyroid clonotypes expanded above 0.001 were also present.

The study excluded patients with uncontrolled infection, other autoimmune disease, pregnancy or lactation. The V end was cut by 4 bases, the J end by 1 base, with 8 bases between. Germline CDR1 reads SGHRS; CDR2 reads YFSETQ. The CDR3 is 13 amino acids. The CDR3 regions of TCR beta were amplified from RNA transcripts. First-round RT-PCR of the TCR CDR3 relied on the HTBI primer set. MiXCR, run by TCRdb on the multiplex PCR reads, gives a single entry per CDR3 protein. Among around 450,000 distinct CDR3 sequences, roughly 13% were seen once, and the ten largest hold about 5%. This TCR came from a woman in her late teens or twenties with Graves' hyperthyroidism. The chain combines TRBV5-1 with TRBJ1-1; no clear D gene. Input material: blood. CDR3 DNA: TGCGCCAGCAGCCCTCGGACGAACACTGAAGCTTTCTTT. Translated: CASSPRTNTEAFF.